The 20 T cell receptor beta chains presented below share a single source sample, sequenced in a study of post-analysis software for immune sequencing data. Overall study results and limits: Elevated frequency relative to controls characterized roughly 5 TRBV segments in patients, TRBV5-6, TRBV5-1 and TRBV20-1 among them.

Antigens of these TCRs are unknown. TCR beta libraries were prepared from cDNA with unique molecular identifiers. One entry per CDR3 protein results from TCRdb running MiXCR on the PCR reads. The repertoire holds about 400,000 distinct CDR3 sequences, with around a third as singletons. What was sequenced was blood. These TCRs come from a girl between 10 and 17 years old with multiple sclerosis.

The chain has TRBV6-5 and TRBJ2-7; 7 bases match TRBD1. J was trimmed by 4 bases and V by 2 bases; bases with no gene match: 5. From germline, CDR1 is MNHEY and CDR2 SVGAGI. The CDR3 has 14 amino acids. The CDR3 protein is CASSYLDRVYEQYF. CDR3 in DNA: TGTGCCAGCAGTTACCTAGACAGGGTTTACGAGCAGTACTTC.

This clonotype appeared a few times. V is TRBV6-2 or TRBV6-3 and J is TRBJ2-7; 9 bases are shared with TRBD1. The CDR3 consists of 15 residues. Trimming at V came to 2 bases and at J to 4 bases, leaving 6 bases not matched to a gene. Germline CDR1 and CDR2: MNHEY and SVGEGT. CDR3 residues: CASSYPHRGQYEQYF. The CDR3 DNA is TGTGCCAGCAGTTACCCCCACAGGGGGCAATACGAGCAGTACTTC.

The J gene is TRBJ1-6, the V gene TRBV9, with D uncertain. The germline V gene encodes CDR1 SGDLS and CDR2 YYNGEE. V lost 4 bases to trimming and J lost 4 bases, with 9 bases between them. CDR3 length: 14 amino acids. This CDR3 reads CASSTSTYNSPLHF. Written as DNA, the CDR3 is TGTGCCAGCAGCACGAGTACTTATAATTCACCCCTCCACTTT.

This clonotype was found a few times. The chain has TRBV4-1 and TRBJ1-6; tentatively, D is TRBD1 (5 bases). The CDR3 is made up of 15 amino acids. V was pared by 0 bases and J by 14 bases, with 17 bases between. The germline CDR1 and CDR2 sequences are MGHRA and YSYEKL. CDR3 sequence reads: CASSQDLSGTRALHF. The CDR3, as DNA: TGCGCCAGCAGCCAAGATCTCTCGGGGACTAGGGCCCTCCACTTT.

The chain links TRBV7-8 to TRBJ2-7; 9 bases are shared with TRBD2. CDR1 and CDR2 (germline): SGHVS, FQNEAQ. V was clipped by 4 bases and J by 4 bases; unmatched bases: 20. This CDR3 region has 19 residues. The CDR3 region is CASSSQTGTSLGRVYEQYF. As DNA, the CDR3 is TGTGCCAGCAGCTCTCAAACCGGGACTAGCCTAGGAAGGGTTTACGAGCAGTACTTC.

There are a few counts of this clonotype. The gene calls are TRBV10-3 and TRBJ2-7; 8 bases align to TRBD1. The J segment lost 6 bases and the V segment lost 2 bases, leaving 15 bases of the junction unmatched. The germline V gene has CDR1 ENHRY and CDR2 SYGVKD. The CDR3 extends over 17 amino acids. The CDR3 is CAISEPWTRTGNFEQYF. For the CDR3, the DNA is TGTGCCATCAGTGAGCCATGGACCCGGACAGGGAATTTCGAGCAGTACTTC.

CDR3 in amino acids: CASSHAWKGDYEQYF. The CDR3 bases are TGCGCCAGCAGCCACGCCTGGAAGGGAGACTACGAGCAGTACTTC. The chain couples TRBV4-3 to TRBJ2-7, with D perhaps matching TRBD2 (5 bases). The CDR3 runs 15 residues. Germline values: CDR1 LGHNA, CDR2 YSLEER. With 3 bases removed from V and 3 bases from J, the gap between germline ends came to 15 bases.

This clonotype came up a few times. The genes are TRBV4-1 and TRBJ1-4; 7 positions match TRBD1. CDR3 length: 16 amino acids. V trimming: 4 bases; J trimming: 2 bases; junction bases outside the gene matches: 7. CDR1 is MGHRA, CDR2 YSYEKL, per germline. CDR3 bases: TGCGCCAGCAGCCGAGGAGACAGGGCTACTAATGAAAAACTGTTTTTT. Protein product: CASSRGDRATNEKLFF.

This clonotype was found many times. V gene TRBV7-2 combines with J gene TRBJ1-2; TRBD1 aligns across 9 bases. V trimming: 6 bases; J trimming: 6 bases; junction bases outside the gene matches: 5. Germline assignment: CDR1 SGHTA and CDR2 FQGNSA. CDR3 length: 13 amino acids. Here the CDR3 reads CASSPRTGDGYTF. Written as DNA, the CDR3 is TGTGCCAGCAGTCCCAGGACAGGGGATGGCTACACCTTC.

The genes are TRBV6-6 and TRBJ1-1, with D perhaps TRBD1 (5 bases). The CDR3 covers 14 residues. In germline, CDR1 is MNHNY, CDR2 SVGAGI (reference sequence). V shed 5 bases and J shed 3 bases, with 13 bases lying between them. The CDR3 sequence: CASSRSGLDTEAFF. In DNA, the CDR3 is TGTGCCAGCAGTCGTTCAGGGTTGGACACTGAAGCTTTCTTT.

CDR3 nucleotides: TGTGCCACCAGTTTTAGGACGGTGGCGACTGAAGCTTTCTTT. This encodes CATSFRTVATEAFF. The chain recombines TRBV15 with TRBJ1-1; D not certain. Deletions cut 6 bases from V and 5 bases from J, with 16 bases between. Per germline, CDR1 LNHNV and CDR2 YYDKDF (reference sequence). The CDR3 runs 14 residues.

The gene calls are TRBV4-1 and TRBJ2-1; D ambiguous. CDR3 length: 16 amino acids. The V end was cut by 2 bases, the J end by 8 bases, with 19 bases between. From germline, CDR1 is MGHRA and CDR2 YSYEKL. The CDR3 region has the DNA TGCGCCAGCAGCCAACTCCCACCGGGCCAACTCTATGAGCAGTTCTTC. Protein: CASSQLPPGQLYEQFF.

This clonotype was detected only a few times. The J gene is TRBJ1-5, the V gene TRBV2; the D is unclear. Germline CDR1 reads SNHLY; CDR2 reads FYNNEI. The V and J ends lost 7 bases and 4 bases respectively, with 11 bases between them. The CDR3 totals 13 residues. The CDR3 here is CASTFVQNQPQHF. The DNA of the CDR3 is TGTGCCAGCACGTTTGTCCAAAATCAGCCCCAGCATTTT.

This clonotype showed up just a few times. This chain connects TRBV7-8 to TRBJ2-5; D might be TRBD2 (7 bases). CDR3 length equals 17 residues. The germline V gene encodes CDR1 SGHVS and CDR2 FQNEAQ. V was cut by 5 bases and J by 3 bases, with 22 bases left in between. CDR3 sequence (DNA): TGTGCCAGCAGCCACCGGCGGCGGGGGCCTACTAAAGAGACCCAGTACTTC. Translation: CASSHRRRGPTKETQYF.

J is TRBJ1-2 and V is TRBV20-1; D not resolved. Looked up from germline, CDR1 is DFQATT and CDR2 is SNEGSKA (reference sequence). The CDR3 contains 10 residues. V was pared by 3 bases and J by 7 bases, with 6 bases between. The chain's CDR3 is CSASSPGYTF. CDR3 nucleotides: TGCAGTGCTAGTTCTCCTGGCTACACCTTC.

V is TRBV4-1 and J is TRBJ1-3; no firm D call. The CDR3 totals 17 residues. Germline V lookup: CDR1 MGHRA, CDR2 YSYEKL. Trimming shortened V by 2 bases and J by 0 bases, and 14 bases separated the two germline ends. Here the CDR3 DNA reads TGCGCCAGCAGCCAAAAGTCCGGCCGGGACTCTGGAAACACCATATATTTT. It is translated as CASSQKSGRDSGNTIYF.

The chain combines TRBV7-9 with TRBJ1-5, with 7 nucleotides matching TRBD1. V gave up 3 bases and J gave up 4 bases; unmatched junction bases: 3. The length of the CDR3 is 14 residues. Per germline, CDR1 SEHNR and CDR2 FQNEAQ (reference sequence). CDR3 nucleotide sequence: TGTGCCAGCAGCTTTGGGACAGCAAATCAGCCCCAGCATTTT. The encoded protein is CASSFGTANQPQHF.

The chain recombines TRBV7-9 with TRBJ1-2; 7 nucleotides match TRBD1. V was pared by 8 bases and J by 13 bases, with 13 bases of the junction left unmatched. Germline V lookup: CDR1 SEHNR, CDR2 FQNEAQ (reference sequence). The CDR3 has 12 amino acids. The CDR3 DNA reads TGTGCCAGCCTAATCCGGGACAGAAGTTTCACCTTC. This codes for CASLIRDRSFTF. Variable domain in full (rest from reference TRBV7-9 and TRBJ1-2): DTGVSQNPRHKITKRGQNVTFRCDPISEHNRLYWYRQTLGQGPEFLTYFQNEAQLEKSRLLSDRFSAERPKGSFSTLEIQRTEQGDSAMYLCASLIRDRSFTFGSGTRLTVV.

This clonotype occurred a few times. This chain connects TRBV20-1 to TRBJ2-1; TRBD2 matches at 10 bases. The CDR3 spans 14 residues. Germline CDR1 reads DFQATT; CDR2 reads SNEGSKA (reference sequence). The ends lost 6 bases at V and 10 bases at J; junction bases unmatched: 12. The CDR3 sequence is CSAPRLAGGLEQFF. CDR3 sequence (DNA): TGCAGTGCCCCTCGGTTAGCGGGGGGCCTCGAGCAGTTCTTC.

The chain recombines TRBV7-9 with TRBJ1-1; D might be TRBD1 (6 bases). The germline V gene has CDR1 SEHNR and CDR2 FQNEAQ (reference sequence). The CDR3 is 16 residues long. V was shortened by 5 bases and J by 6 bases, with 22 bases between the two germline ends. CDR3 nucleotide sequence: TGTGCCAGCAGCCCCGGGACACGTGCGGTGTATCCTGAAGCTTTCTTT. The encoded protein is CASSPGTRAVYPEAFF.